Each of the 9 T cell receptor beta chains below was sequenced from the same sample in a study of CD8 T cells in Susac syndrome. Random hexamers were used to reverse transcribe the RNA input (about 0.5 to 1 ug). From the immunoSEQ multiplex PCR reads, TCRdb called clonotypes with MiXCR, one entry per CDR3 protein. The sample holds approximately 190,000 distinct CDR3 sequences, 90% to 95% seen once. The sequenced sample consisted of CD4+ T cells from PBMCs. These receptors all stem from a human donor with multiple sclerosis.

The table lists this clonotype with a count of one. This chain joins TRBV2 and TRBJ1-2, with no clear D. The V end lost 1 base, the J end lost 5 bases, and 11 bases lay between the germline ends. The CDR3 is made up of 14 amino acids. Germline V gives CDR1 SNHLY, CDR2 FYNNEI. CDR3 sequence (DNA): TGTGCCAGCAGTGAAGTGGTGAAGTCATATGGCTACACCTTC. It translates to CASSEVVKSYGYTF.

The chain's CDR3 is CASSPQAGPQHF. In DNA form, the CDR3 reads TGTGCCAGCAGCCCCCAAGCAGGTCCCCAGCATTTT. The rearrangement uses TRBV14 and TRBJ1-5; D is unclear. CDR1 is SGHDN and CDR2 is FVKESK in the germline V gene. V was trimmed by 4 bases and J by 10 bases, leaving 11 bases between them. This CDR3 is built from 12 residues.

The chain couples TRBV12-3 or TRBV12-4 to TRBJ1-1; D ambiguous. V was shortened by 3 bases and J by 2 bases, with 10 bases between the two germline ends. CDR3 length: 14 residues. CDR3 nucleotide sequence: TGTGCCAGCAGTTTTCGGGGTAGAAACACTGAAGCTTTCTTT. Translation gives CASSFRGRNTEAFF.

Written as DNA, the CDR3 is TGCAGTGCTAGAGATAGTGGAGGCCACGAGCAGTACTTC. This encodes CSARDSGGHEQYF. J is TRBJ2-7 and V is TRBV20-1; possibly TRBD2 for D (5 bases). The V and J ends lost 0 bases and 5 bases respectively, with 11 bases between them. The germline CDR1 and CDR2 sequences are DFQATT and SNEGSKA (reference sequence). This CDR3 spans 13 amino acids.

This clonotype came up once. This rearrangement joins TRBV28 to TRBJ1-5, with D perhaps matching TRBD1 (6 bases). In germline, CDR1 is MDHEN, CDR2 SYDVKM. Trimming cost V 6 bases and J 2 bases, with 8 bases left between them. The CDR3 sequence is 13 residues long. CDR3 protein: CASSGGRNQPQHF. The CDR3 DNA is TGTGCCAGCAGCGGGGGGCGCAATCAGCCCCAGCATTTT.

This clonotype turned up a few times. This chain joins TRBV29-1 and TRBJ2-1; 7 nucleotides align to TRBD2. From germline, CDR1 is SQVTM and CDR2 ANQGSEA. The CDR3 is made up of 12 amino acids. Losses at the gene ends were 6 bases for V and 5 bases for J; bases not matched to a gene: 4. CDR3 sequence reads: CSVREDDNEQFF. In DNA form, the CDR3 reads TGCAGCGTCCGGGAGGATGACAATGAGCAGTTCTTC.

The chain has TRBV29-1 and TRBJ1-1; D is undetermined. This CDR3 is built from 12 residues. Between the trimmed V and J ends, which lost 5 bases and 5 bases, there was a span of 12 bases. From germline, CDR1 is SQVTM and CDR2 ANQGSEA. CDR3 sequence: CSVNLGWTEAFF. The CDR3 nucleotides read TGCAGCGTTAACTTGGGTTGGACTGAAGCTTTCTTT.

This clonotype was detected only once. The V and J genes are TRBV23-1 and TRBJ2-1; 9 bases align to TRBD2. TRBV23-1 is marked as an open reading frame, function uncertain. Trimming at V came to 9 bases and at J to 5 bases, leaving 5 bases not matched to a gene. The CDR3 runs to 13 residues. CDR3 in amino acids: CASVTSGNNEQFF. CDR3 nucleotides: TGCGCCAGTGTGACTAGCGGAAACAATGAGCAGTTCTTC.

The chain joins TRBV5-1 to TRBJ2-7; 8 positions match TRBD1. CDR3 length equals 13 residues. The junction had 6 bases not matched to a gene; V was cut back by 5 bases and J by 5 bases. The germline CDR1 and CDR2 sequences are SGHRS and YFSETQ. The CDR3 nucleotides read TGCGCCAGCAGAGTCTCAGGGGGCCACGAGCAGTACTTC. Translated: CASRVSGGHEQYF.